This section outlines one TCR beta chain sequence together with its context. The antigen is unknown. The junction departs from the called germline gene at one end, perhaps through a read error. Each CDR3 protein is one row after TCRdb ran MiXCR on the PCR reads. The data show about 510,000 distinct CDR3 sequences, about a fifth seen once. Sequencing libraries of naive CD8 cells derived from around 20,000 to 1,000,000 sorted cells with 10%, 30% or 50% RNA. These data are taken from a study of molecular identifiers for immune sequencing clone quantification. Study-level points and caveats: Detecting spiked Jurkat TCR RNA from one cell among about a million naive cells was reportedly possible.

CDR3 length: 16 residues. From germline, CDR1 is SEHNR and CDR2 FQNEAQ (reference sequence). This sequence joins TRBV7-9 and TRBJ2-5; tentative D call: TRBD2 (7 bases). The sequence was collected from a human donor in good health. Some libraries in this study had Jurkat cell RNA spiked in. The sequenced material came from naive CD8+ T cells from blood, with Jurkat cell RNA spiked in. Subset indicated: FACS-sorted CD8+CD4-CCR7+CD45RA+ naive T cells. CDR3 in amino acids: CASSLILGGRSETQCF. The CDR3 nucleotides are TGTGCCAGCAGCTTAATTCTGGGGGGGCGGTCGGAGACCCAGTGCTTC.